The 14 T cell receptor beta chains in this list originate from one sample, sequenced in a study of blood T cells in healthy people across ages. Together with a sample-barcoded 5' primer, a J-beta primer mix was included in a second PCR lasting about 6 to 12 cycles. TCRdb re-called the 5' RACE reads through MiXCR, storing one row per CDR3 protein. The sample carries 950,000 to 1,200,000 distinct CDR3 sequences, around two fifths recorded once. Sequencing was carried out using blood. The receptors here all came from a man younger than 35 in good health.

The V gene is TRBV5-1, the J gene TRBJ2-1; D remains unclear. From germline, CDR1 is SGHRS and CDR2 YFSETQ. Trimming stripped 0 bases from V and 7 bases from J, with 5 bases between. CDR3 length: 12 residues. The CDR3 spells CASSLEQNEQFF. The DNA of the CDR3 is TGCGCCAGCAGCTTGGAACAGAATGAGCAGTTCTTC. The whole variable domain, filled in from reference TRBV5-1 and TRBJ2-1, reads KAGVTQTPRYLIKTRGQQVTLSCSPISGHRSVSWYQQTPGQGLQFLFEYFSETQRNKGNFPGRFSGRQFSNSRSEMNVSTLELGDSALYLCASSLEQNEQFFGPGTRLTVL.

Only a few counts were recorded for this clonotype. This chain uses TRBV10-3 with TRBJ1-2, with unresolved D. The germline V gene encodes CDR1 ENHRY and CDR2 SYGVKD. This CDR3 is built from 17 residues. V was clipped by 10 bases and J by 4 bases, with 28 bases between them. The CDR3 sequence is CATTNPIQPPLFYGYTF. The CDR3 DNA sequence: TGTGCCACGACAAACCCTATCCAGCCTCCGTTATTCTATGGCTACACCTTC.

This clonotype showed up just a few times. The chain joins TRBV5-1 to TRBJ2-7, with D tentatively TRBD1 or TRBD2 (5 bases each). Germline-derived CDR1 and CDR2 are SGHRS and YFSETQ. V lost 4 bases to trimming and J lost 9 bases, with 14 bases between them. The length of the CDR3 is 12 residues. The CDR3 bases are TGCGCCAGCAGCCCAGAGGGGAAGTCGCAGTACTTC. This codes for CASSPEGKSQYF.

The chain employs TRBV7-6 and TRBJ2-2; D is unresolved. V was pared by 2 bases and J by 9 bases, with 16 bases between. Germline loops: CDR1 SGHVS, CDR2 FNYEAQ. CDR3 length equals 15 residues. The DNA for the CDR3 is TGTGCCAGCAGCTTAAAGAGTTTAGGGTTGTGGGAGCTGTTTTTT. It encodes CASSLKSLGLWELFF.

This clonotype has a count of ten or more. The chain recombines TRBV20-1 with TRBJ2-3; D ambiguous. Trimming left V 0 bases short and J 0 bases short, with 4 bases between. This CDR3 spans 13 amino acids. Looked up from germline, CDR1 is DFQATT and CDR2 is SNEGSKA (reference sequence). This CDR3 reads CSARDSSTDTQYF. The CDR3 bases are TGCAGTGCTAGAGATTCCAGCACAGATACGCAGTATTTT.

This clonotype was observed a few times. This chain links TRBV14 with TRBJ2-1; D perhaps matches TRBD2 (5 bases). Near its end, the DNA agrees better with TRBJ2-7, so the J call may be wrong. The germline gives CDR1 SGHDN, CDR2 FVKESK. CDR3 size: 13 residues. The CDR3 bases are TGTGCCAGCAGCATAGCGAGCTACAATGAGCAGTACTTC. This translates into CASSIASYNEQYF.

This rearrangement joins TRBV4-1 to TRBJ2-3; TRBD2 matches at 11 bases. The CDR3 has 15 amino acids. Trimming took 8 bases from V and 7 from J; bases not matched to a gene: 11. Germline assignment: CDR1 MGHRA and CDR2 YSYEKL. Here the CDR3 DNA reads TGCGCCAGCGCGGGGGGGGGACTAGCGGAGCATACGCAGTATTTT. Translated, it gives CASAGGGLAEHTQYF.

This chain's CDR3 is CASSPKQGAADTQYF. The CDR3 region has the DNA TGTGCCAGCAGCCCAAAACAGGGGGCAGCAGATACGCAGTATTTT. The chain is built from TRBV5-4 and TRBJ2-3, with 9 bases matching TRBD1. Per the germline V gene, CDR1 is SGHNT and CDR2 is YYREEE (reference sequence). Trimming took 4 bases from V and 4 from J; bases not matched to a gene: 7. The CDR3 consists of 15 residues. Looking up the rest from reference TRBV5-4 and TRBJ2-3 gives the full variable domain: ETGVTQSPTHLIKTRGQQVTLRCSSQSGHNTVSWYQQALGQGPQFIFQYYREEENGRGNFPPRFSGLQFPNYSSELNVNALELDDSALYLCASSPKQGAADTQYFGPGTRLTVL.

The J gene is TRBJ2-1, the V gene TRBV24-1, with D unclear. The CDR3 is made up of 16 amino acids. V lost 1 base and J lost 6, with 15 bases in between. Germline values: CDR1 KGHDR, CDR2 SFDVKD. The CDR3 protein is CATSDLLRSGSNEQFF. The CDR3 region has the DNA TGTGCCACCAGTGATTTACTTCGTAGTGGCTCCAATGAGCAGTTCTTC.

The J gene is TRBJ2-5, the V gene TRBV10-3; the D gene is possibly TRBD1 (6 bases). This CDR3 spans 16 amino acids. Trimming removed 6 bases from V and 0 bases from J, with 17 bases in between. Germline V gene data show CDR1 as ENHRY and CDR2 as SYGVKD. In DNA, the CDR3 is TGTGCCATCAGGAAACCGGGACACAAGAACCAAGAGACCCAGTACTTC. It specifies CAIRKPGHKNQETQYF.

The V call is TRBV10-3, the J call TRBJ2-7; D not resolved. This CDR3 spans 12 amino acids. Germline CDR1 and CDR2: ENHRY and SYGVKD. Between the trimmed V and J ends, which lost 2 bases and 3 bases, there was a span of 5 bases. The DNA of the CDR3 is TGTGCCATCAGTGAGAACAACTACGAGCAGTACTTC. It yields the protein CAISENNYEQYF.

The rearrangement uses TRBV12-3 or TRBV12-4 and TRBJ1-1; a weak D match, TRBD1 (6 bases). The V end was cut by 8 bases, the J end by 0 bases, with 19 bases between. This CDR3 region has 16 residues. CDR3 in amino acids: CASWSGAGGLNTEAFF. For the CDR3, the DNA is TGTGCCAGCTGGTCGGGGGCAGGCGGCCTGAACACTGAAGCTTTCTTT.

Remarks on this clonotype: This could be a read error, since a much larger clone is one nucleotide away. DNA of the CDR3: TGTGCCAGCAGTGGAGGACAGACCTATGGCTACACCTTC. As protein: CASSGGQTYGYTF. This chain links TRBV2 with TRBJ1-2; tentatively, D is TRBD1 (6 bases). CDR3 length: 13 residues. The germline V gene has CDR1 SNHLY and CDR2 FYNNEI. Trimming stripped 4 bases from V and 4 bases from J, with 10 bases between. Combining the CDR3 with reference TRBV2 and TRBJ1-2 gives the whole variable domain EPEVTQTPSHQVTQMGQEVILRCVPISNHLYFYWYRQILGQKVEFLVSFYNNEISEKSEIFDDQFSVERPDGSNFTLKIRSTKLEDSAMYFCASSGGQTYGYTFGSGTRLTVV.

The chain joins TRBV12-3 or TRBV12-4 to TRBJ2-5; possible D gene TRBD1, 6 bases. Trimming left V 4 bases short and J 5 bases short, with 17 bases between. CDR3 length: 15 amino acids. The CDR3 spells CASSSSVAQGETQYF. DNA of the CDR3: TGTGCCAGCAGTTCGTCCGTGGCCCAGGGGGAGACCCAGTACTTC.